The 16 T cell receptor beta chains below all came from one sample that was sequenced in a study of cytomegalovirus exposure and HLA in healthy donors. 13 Jbeta primers and 60 Vbeta primers were used for the PCR. Produced via immunoSEQ multiplex PCR; TCRdb's table is partial and in-frame only. Of about 190,000 clones listed, 70% to 80% are singletons. Sequencing was performed on PBMCs. These receptors originate from a woman between 50 and 59 years old in good health and CMV-seronegative.

The J gene is TRBJ2-3, the V gene TRBV5-1; no clear D. Trimming stripped 3 bases from V and 7 bases from J, with 12 bases between. The CDR3 loop spans 13 amino acids. In germline, CDR1 is SGHRS, CDR2 YFSETQ. The CDR3 protein is CASSSPPSYTQYF. In DNA, the CDR3 is TGCGCCAGCAGCTCCCCGCCGAGTTATACGCAGTATTTT.

The rearrangement links TRBV5-6 to TRBJ1-2; D possibly corresponds to TRBD1 (6 bases). The V gene lost 4 bases and the J gene lost 0 bases, with 13 bases spanning the gap. CDR3 length: 15 amino acids. Germline CDR1 is SGHDT and CDR2 is YYEEEE. The CDR3 DNA is TGTGCCAGCAGCCTGGAGCGGGGGCCTAACTATGGCTACACCTTC. It is translated as CASSLERGPNYGYTF. Full variable domain (outside the CDR3, taken from reference TRBV5-6 and TRBJ1-2): DAGVTQSPTHLIKTRGQQVTLRCSPKSGHDTVSWYQQALGQGPQFIFQYYEEEERQRGNFPDRFSGHQFPNYSSELNVNALLLGDSALYLCASSLERGPNYGYTFGSGTRLTVV.

V usage is TRBV27 and J usage is TRBJ2-5; D is unresolved. The CDR3 length is 13 residues. Per germline, CDR1 MNHEY and CDR2 SMNVEV (reference sequence). V dropped 2 bases and J dropped 5 bases, with 9 bases sitting between them. The CDR3 region has the DNA TGTGCCAGCAGTTTAAGGCCGGAGGAGACCCAGTACTTC. Translating it yields CASSLRPEETQYF.

The rearrangement links TRBV28 to TRBJ2-5, with D unclear. V gave up 5 bases and J gave up 1 base, with 14 bases separating them. CDR3 size: 15 residues. Germline values: CDR1 MDHEN, CDR2 SYDVKM. The CDR3 reads CASSLSLRLQETQYF. CDR3 DNA: TGTGCCAGCAGTCTATCCCTCAGGCTCCAAGAGACCCAGTACTTC. Full variable domain (missing parts from reference TRBV28 and TRBJ2-5): DVKVTQSSRYLVKRTGEKVFLECVQDMDHENMFWYRQDPGLGLRLIYFSYDVKMKEKGDIPEGYSVSREKKERFSLILESASTNQTSMYLCASSLSLRLQETQYFGPGTRLLVL.

V gene TRBV5-1 combines with J gene TRBJ2-5, with D perhaps matching TRBD1 (7 bases). CDR1 and CDR2 from the germline V gene are SGHRS and YFSETQ. The CDR3 is 13 residues long. V dropped 0 bases and J dropped 7 bases, with 10 bases sitting between them. CDR3 sequence reads: CASSLGQGGTQYF. CDR3 bases: TGCGCCAGCAGCTTGGGACAGGGAGGGACCCAGTACTTC.

V usage is TRBV18 and J usage is TRBJ2-2; 7 positions agree with TRBD1. The trim removed 0 bases at V and 4 bases at J, leaving 5 bases unmatched. This CDR3 has 16 residues. Germline V gene sequence: CDR1 KGHSH, CDR2 LQKENI. This CDR3 is CASSPPGTAPTGELFF. The CDR3 DNA reads as TGTGCCAGCTCACCACCGGGGACAGCACCCACCGGGGAGCTGTTTTTT.

The J gene is TRBJ1-1, the V gene TRBV7-8; the match to TRBD1 covers 8 bases. CDR1 SGHVS and CDR2 FQNEAQ come from the germline V gene. Unmatched junction bases numbered 1, after V lost 3 bases and J lost 4 bases. There are 13 residues in the CDR3. The CDR3 here is CASSFGQGTEAFF. CDR3 nucleotide sequence: TGTGCCAGCAGCTTCGGACAGGGCACTGAAGCTTTCTTT.

A few counts support this clone. The V gene is TRBV6-1, the J gene TRBJ2-1, with 14 bases that match TRBD2. Germline V CDR1 and CDR2: MNHNS, SASEGT. The CDR3 has 14 amino acids. J lost 7 bases, V lost 8 bases, and 4 bases had no gene match. CDR3: CASGGLAGGNEQFF. As DNA, the CDR3 is TGTGCCAGCGGTGGACTAGCGGGAGGAAATGAGCAGTTCTTC.

The genes are TRBV7-2 and TRBJ2-1; the D gene is possibly TRBD2 (5 bases). Germline CDR1 SGHTA, CDR2 FQGNSA. There are 15 residues in the CDR3. V was cut by 4 bases and J by 7 bases, with 17 bases left in between. CDR3 sequence reads: CASSSYGPSGNEQFF. The DNA for the CDR3 is TGTGCCAGCAGCTCGTACGGGCCCTCGGGGAATGAGCAGTTCTTC.

This chain uses TRBV9 with TRBJ2-5; 9 positions match TRBD2. The CDR3 has 16 amino acids. Germline CDR1 reads SGDLS; CDR2 reads YYNGEE. The V and J ends lost 3 bases and 5 bases, in that order; junction bases with no gene match: 11. DNA of the CDR3: TGTGCCAGCAGCGCTGGGGGGCTAGCGGGGTCGGAGACCCAGTACTTC. This codes for CASSAGGLAGSETQYF.

A note on this clone: One end of the junction fails to match germline, which may point to a read error. For the CDR3, the DNA is TGTTCCAGCAGCTTAGAACGGTCAAAAGCTTTCTTT. It codes for CSSSLERSKAFF. The chain employs TRBV7-9 and TRBJ1-1; no clear D gene. Per germline, CDR1 SEHNR and CDR2 FQNEAQ (reference sequence). The length of the CDR3 is 12 residues.

The chain uses TRBV11-2 and TRBJ2-7, with 7 bases that match TRBD1. Germline CDR1 and CDR2: SGHAT and FQNNGV. This CDR3 region has 14 residues. V was clipped by 5 bases and J by 5 bases; unmatched bases: 9. CDR3 sequence reads: CASSLTGANDEQYF. The CDR3 coding sequence is TGTGCCAGCAGCCTAACAGGGGCTAACGACGAGCAGTACTTC.

The genes are TRBV7-9 and TRBJ1-2; 8 bases agree with TRBD1. In germline, CDR1 is SEHNR, CDR2 FQNEAQ (reference sequence). The CDR3 loop spans 15 amino acids. V lost 1 base to trimming and J lost 3 bases; unmatched junction nucleotides: 4. The CDR3 nucleotides are TGTGCCAGCAGCTTAGAGACAGGGGAGTACTATGGCTACACCTTC. Its protein is CASSLETGEYYGYTF.

This sequence joins TRBV7-3 and TRBJ2-5; 8 nucleotides align to TRBD2. The germline gives CDR1 SGHTA, CDR2 FQGTGA. The CDR3 extends over 17 amino acids. Unmatched junction bases numbered 12, after V lost 5 bases and J lost 1 base. CDR3 residues: CASSSGVAGFPQETQYF. The DNA for the CDR3 is TGTGCCAGCAGCAGTGGGGTAGCGGGATTCCCCCAAGAGACCCAGTACTTC.

The J gene is TRBJ2-6, the V gene TRBV6-1; 8 bases are a match to TRBD1. The CDR3 covers 15 residues. Germline-derived CDR1 and CDR2 are MNHNS and SASEGT. J gave up 2 bases and V 8 bases, and 5 bases lay outside the gene matches. As DNA, the CDR3 is TGTGCCAGCTACCGGACAGGGACTGGGGCCAACGTCCTGACTTTC. Translated: CASYRTGTGANVLTF.

CDR3 sequence: CASSYGQLYNEQFF. The CDR3 DNA reads TGTGCCAGCAGTTATGGACAGTTGTACAATGAGCAGTTCTTC. The chain is built from TRBV6-5 and TRBJ2-1, with a weak D call TRBD1 (6 bases). Germline V gene sequence: CDR1 MNHEY, CDR2 SVGAGI. This CDR3 has 14 residues. V was clipped by 3 bases and J by 4 bases, with 10 bases between them.